One and the same sample provided the 19 T cell receptor beta chains below, sequenced in a study of early stage breast cancer tumors (dated by TCRdb to about 2017). Receptor amplification or capture employed the immunoSEQ multiplex PCR assay. TCRdb re-hosts the immuneACCESS table, in-frame sequences only. Its copies lack some clones; in the studies checked, an unresolved V gene accounts for under half of them, and the cause for the rest is not known. The sample records fewer than 15,000 clones, about 88% of which are singletons. The top ten clonotypes cover around 4.9% of the sample. Input material: normal breast tissue next to the tumor. These receptors were collected from a person aged 25 to 45 with breast cancer.

This chain uses TRBV19 with TRBJ1-1, with unresolved D. V gave up 2 bases and J gave up 6 bases, with 13 bases separating them. Germline values: CDR1 LNHDA, CDR2 SQIVND (reference sequence). This CDR3 is 14 amino acids long. CDR3 sequence: CASSIMQASPEAFF. In nucleotides, the CDR3 is TGTGCCAGTAGTATAATGCAGGCCAGCCCTGAAGCTTTCTTT.

The chain is built from TRBV7-2 and TRBJ2-3, with TRBD1 matching 7 bases. CDR3 size: 13 residues. Germline-derived CDR1 and CDR2 are SGHTA and FQGNSA. Unmatched junction bases numbered 3, after V lost 3 bases and J lost 6 bases. CDR3 sequence: CASSLGTADTQYF. The CDR3 DNA is TGTGCCAGCAGCTTGGGGACAGCCGATACGCAGTATTTT. The full variable domain, rest sourced from reference TRBV7-2 and TRBJ2-3, is GAGVSQSPSNKVTEKGKDVELRCDPISGHTALYWYRQSLGQGLEFLIYFQGNSAPDKSGLPSDRFSAERTGGSVSTLTIQRTQQEDSAVYLCASSLGTADTQYFGPGTRLTVL.

The gene calls are TRBV4-3 and TRBJ2-7, with 11 bases aligning to TRBD2. J lost 2 bases, V lost 0 bases, and 9 bases had no gene match. CDR1 and CDR2 (germline): LGHNA, YSLEER. CDR3 length: 18 residues. CDR3: CASSQDPTSGSFPYEQYF. The CDR3 coding sequence is TGCGCCAGCAGCCAAGATCCCACTAGCGGGAGCTTCCCCTACGAGCAGTACTTC.

The V gene is TRBV6-6, the J gene TRBJ1-3; D is unclear. Germline CDR1 reads MNHNY; CDR2 reads SVGAGI (reference sequence). The V and J ends lost 5 bases and 0 bases respectively, with 14 bases between them. The CDR3 is 16 amino acids. The CDR3 is CASSHGPDYSGNTIYF. In nucleotides, the CDR3 is TGTGCCAGCAGTCACGGCCCGGATTACTCTGGAAACACCATATATTTT.

J is TRBJ1-4 and V is TRBV30; D is unclear. V lost 4 bases to trimming and J lost 1 base, with 10 bases between them. The CDR3 runs to 14 residues. CDR1 is GTSNPN, CDR2 SVGIG, per germline (reference sequence). The CDR3 coding sequence is TGTGCCTGGAACGTGGGGAGAACTAATGAAAAACTGTTTTTT. It encodes CAWNVGRTNEKLFF. Full variable domain (missing parts from reference TRBV30 and TRBJ1-4): SQTIHQWPATLVQPVGSPLSLECTVEGTSNPNLYWYRQAAGRGLQLLFYSVGIGQISSEVPQNLSASRPQDRQFILSSKKLLLSDSGFYLCAWNVGRTNEKLFFGSGTQLSVL.

CDR3 sequence reads: CASTEGGLAEYEQYF. The CDR3 nucleotides read TGTGCCAGCACCGAAGGGGGACTAGCCGAGTACGAGCAGTACTTC. The chain links TRBV6-1 to TRBJ2-7; 9 bases are shared with TRBD2. V shed 7 bases and J 4 bases; nucleotides not matched to a gene: 11. The CDR3 sequence is 15 residues long. Germline V gives CDR1 MNHNS, CDR2 SASEGT.

This clone was picked up a small number of times. V is TRBV10-1 and J is TRBJ2-2; TRBD2 agrees at 12 bases. Germline trimming cut 3 bases from V and 1 base from J; bases unmatched to any gene: 3. The CDR3 consists of 17 residues. Per germline, CDR1 WNHNN and CDR2 SYGVQD (reference sequence). The CDR3 loop is CASSDGGLAGNTGELFF. CDR3 sequence (DNA): TGCGCCAGCAGTGACGGGGGACTAGCGGGGAACACCGGGGAGCTGTTTTTT.

The chain recombines TRBV11-3 with TRBJ2-1; 14 nucleotides match TRBD2. CDR1 and CDR2 (germline): SGHNT, YENEEA. The CDR3 has 17 amino acids. V trimming: 5 bases; J trimming: 5 bases; junction bases outside the gene matches: 8. The CDR3 loop reads CASSPGLAGGLNNEQFF. Here the CDR3 DNA reads TGTGCCAGCAGCCCCGGACTAGCGGGAGGCCTTAACAATGAGCAGTTCTTC.

This clone was seen a few times. The J gene is TRBJ2-2, the V gene TRBV19, with a possible D match to TRBD2 (6 bases). Germline loops: CDR1 LNHDA, CDR2 SQIVND (reference sequence). The CDR3 covers 14 residues. Deletions cut 9 bases from V and 3 bases from J, with 14 bases between. In DNA, the CDR3 is TGTGCCAGCAACAAGTGGGGGGACACCGGGGAGCTGTTTTTT. This encodes CASNKWGDTGELFF.

V usage is TRBV5-6 and J usage is TRBJ2-7; no reliable D call. V lost 0 bases to trimming and J lost 4 bases, with 5 bases between them. CDR3 length equals 12 residues. In germline, CDR1 is SGHDT, CDR2 YYEEEE. The DNA of the CDR3 is TGTGCCAGCAGCTTGGGAGGATACGAGCAGTACTTC. This translates into CASSLGGYEQYF. Together with reference TRBV5-6 and TRBJ2-7, the CDR3 gives the full variable domain: DAGVTQSPTHLIKTRGQQVTLRCSPKSGHDTVSWYQQALGQGPQFIFQYYEEEERQRGNFPDRFSGHQFPNYSSELNVNALLLGDSALYLCASSLGGYEQYFGPGTRLTVT.

The rearrangement joins TRBV7-9 to TRBJ1-1; 8 bases align to TRBD1. V was clipped by 1 base and J by 4 bases; unmatched bases: 2. Germline lookup yields CDR1 SEHNR and CDR2 FQNEAQ (reference sequence). The CDR3 consists of 14 residues. The CDR3 coding sequence is TGTGCCAGCAGCTTAGACAGGGGGATCACTGAAGCTTTCTTT. Its protein product is CASSLDRGITEAFF.

A single count supports this clone. As DNA, the CDR3 is TGTGCCAGCAGTTTAGCAGCGGGGGTCAAAAACATTCAGTACTTC. This translates into CASSLAAGVKNIQYF. V gene TRBV28 combines with J gene TRBJ2-4; 8 bases align to TRBD2. The CDR3 has 15 residues. V trimming: 2 bases; J trimming: 3 bases; junction bases outside the gene matches: 3. The germline V gene has CDR1 MDHEN and CDR2 SYDVKM.

This clone was observed a single time. V is TRBV29-1 and J is TRBJ2-2; 10 bases agree with TRBD2. The CDR3 is made up of 14 amino acids. Germline V gene data show CDR1 as SQVTM and CDR2 as ANQGSEA. V gave up 7 bases and J gave up 5 bases; unmatched junction bases: 7. The CDR3 protein is CSAKAGGSTGELFF. DNA of the CDR3: TGCAGCGCAAAAGCGGGAGGGTCTACCGGGGAGCTGTTTTTT.

V usage is TRBV19 and J usage is TRBJ2-3, with a possible D match to TRBD1 (6 bases). Trimming shortened V by 10 bases and J by 5 bases, and 28 bases separated the two germline ends. The length of the CDR3 is 17 residues. Germline assignment: CDR1 LNHDA and CDR2 SQIVND (reference sequence). The CDR3 DNA is TGTGCCACCCTTCAGGCCGCAGGGGCTACTACAAGAGATACGCAGTATTTT. Amino acid sequence: CATLQAAGATTRDTQYF. The complete variable domain, with remaining parts taken from reference TRBV19 and TRBJ2-3, reads DGGITQSPKYLFRKEGQNVTLSCEQNLNHDAMYWYRQDPGQGLRLIYYSQIVNDFQKGDIAEGYSVSREKKESFPLTVTSAQKNPTAFYLCATLQAAGATTRDTQYFGPGTRLTVL.

The CDR3 bases are TGTGCCAGCTCATCTCTTACTACGGGAGGGAGCACAGATACGCAGTATTTT. Translated: CASSSLTTGGSTDTQYF. The chain recombines TRBV18 with TRBJ2-3; TRBD2 aligns across 8 bases. The CDR3 loop spans 17 amino acids. V was pared by 5 bases and J by 0 bases, with 10 bases of the junction left unmatched. The germline V gene encodes CDR1 KGHSH and CDR2 LQKENI.

This sequence joins TRBV30 and TRBJ2-3, with 11 bases lining up with TRBD1. The V and J ends lost 2 bases and 6 bases, in that order; junction bases with no gene match: 7. CDR1 and CDR2 from the germline V gene are GTSNPN and SVGIG (reference sequence). This CDR3 is 15 amino acids long. CDR3 sequence: CAWSRGTGGGDTQYF. Here the CDR3 DNA reads TGTGCCTGGAGTCGTGGGACAGGGGGTGGGGATACGCAGTATTTT.

The CDR3 region has the DNA TGTGCCAGCCGGGTAGAGGGACTAGCGGGAGGGTCCAGTGTTGAGCAGTTCTTC. Translation gives CASRVEGLAGGSSVEQFF. This chain links TRBV27 with TRBJ2-1; TRBD2 agrees at 16 bases. This CDR3 is 18 amino acids long. Per germline, CDR1 MNHEY and CDR2 SMNVEV (reference sequence). Germline trimming cut 8 bases from V and 9 bases from J; bases unmatched to any gene: 16.

V usage is TRBV19 and J usage is TRBJ2-2; D is unresolved. Trimming took 8 bases from V and 2 from J, leaving 15 bases between them. The CDR3 runs 15 residues. CDR1 is LNHDA and CDR2 is SQIVND in the germline V gene (reference sequence). CDR3 in amino acids: CASRLVVANTGELFF. The CDR3 DNA is TGTGCCAGTCGTTTGGTCGTGGCCAACACCGGGGAGCTGTTTTTT.

The rearrangement joins TRBV7-2 to TRBJ2-1; 11 nucleotides agree with TRBD2. Trimming removed 5 bases from V and 5 bases from J; junction bases left unmatched: 5. Per the germline V gene, CDR1 is SGHTA and CDR2 is FQGNSA. This CDR3 contains 15 residues. CDR3 sequence reads: CASSATSGKHNEQFF. CDR3 DNA sequence: TGTGCCAGCAGCGCGACTAGCGGGAAACACAATGAGCAGTTCTTC.